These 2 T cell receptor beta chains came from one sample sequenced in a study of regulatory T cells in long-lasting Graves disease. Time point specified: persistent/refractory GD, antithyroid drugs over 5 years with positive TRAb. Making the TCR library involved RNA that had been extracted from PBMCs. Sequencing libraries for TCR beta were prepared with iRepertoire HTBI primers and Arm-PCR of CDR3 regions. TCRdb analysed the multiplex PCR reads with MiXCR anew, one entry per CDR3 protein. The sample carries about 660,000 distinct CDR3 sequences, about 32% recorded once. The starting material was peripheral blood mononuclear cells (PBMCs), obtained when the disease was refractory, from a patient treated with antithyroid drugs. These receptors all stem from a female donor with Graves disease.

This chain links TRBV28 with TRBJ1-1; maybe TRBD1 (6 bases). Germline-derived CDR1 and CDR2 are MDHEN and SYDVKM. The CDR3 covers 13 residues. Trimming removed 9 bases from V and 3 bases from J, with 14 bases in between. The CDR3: CASLTDSYTEAFF. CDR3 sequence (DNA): TGTGCCAGTCTCACGGACAGCTACACTGAAGCTTTCTTT.

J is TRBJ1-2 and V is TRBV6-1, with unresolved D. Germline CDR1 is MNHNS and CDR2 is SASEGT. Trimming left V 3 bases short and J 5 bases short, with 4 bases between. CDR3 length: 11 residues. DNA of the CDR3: TGTGCCAGCAGTGACCCGTATGGCTACACCTTC. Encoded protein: CASSDPYGYTF.